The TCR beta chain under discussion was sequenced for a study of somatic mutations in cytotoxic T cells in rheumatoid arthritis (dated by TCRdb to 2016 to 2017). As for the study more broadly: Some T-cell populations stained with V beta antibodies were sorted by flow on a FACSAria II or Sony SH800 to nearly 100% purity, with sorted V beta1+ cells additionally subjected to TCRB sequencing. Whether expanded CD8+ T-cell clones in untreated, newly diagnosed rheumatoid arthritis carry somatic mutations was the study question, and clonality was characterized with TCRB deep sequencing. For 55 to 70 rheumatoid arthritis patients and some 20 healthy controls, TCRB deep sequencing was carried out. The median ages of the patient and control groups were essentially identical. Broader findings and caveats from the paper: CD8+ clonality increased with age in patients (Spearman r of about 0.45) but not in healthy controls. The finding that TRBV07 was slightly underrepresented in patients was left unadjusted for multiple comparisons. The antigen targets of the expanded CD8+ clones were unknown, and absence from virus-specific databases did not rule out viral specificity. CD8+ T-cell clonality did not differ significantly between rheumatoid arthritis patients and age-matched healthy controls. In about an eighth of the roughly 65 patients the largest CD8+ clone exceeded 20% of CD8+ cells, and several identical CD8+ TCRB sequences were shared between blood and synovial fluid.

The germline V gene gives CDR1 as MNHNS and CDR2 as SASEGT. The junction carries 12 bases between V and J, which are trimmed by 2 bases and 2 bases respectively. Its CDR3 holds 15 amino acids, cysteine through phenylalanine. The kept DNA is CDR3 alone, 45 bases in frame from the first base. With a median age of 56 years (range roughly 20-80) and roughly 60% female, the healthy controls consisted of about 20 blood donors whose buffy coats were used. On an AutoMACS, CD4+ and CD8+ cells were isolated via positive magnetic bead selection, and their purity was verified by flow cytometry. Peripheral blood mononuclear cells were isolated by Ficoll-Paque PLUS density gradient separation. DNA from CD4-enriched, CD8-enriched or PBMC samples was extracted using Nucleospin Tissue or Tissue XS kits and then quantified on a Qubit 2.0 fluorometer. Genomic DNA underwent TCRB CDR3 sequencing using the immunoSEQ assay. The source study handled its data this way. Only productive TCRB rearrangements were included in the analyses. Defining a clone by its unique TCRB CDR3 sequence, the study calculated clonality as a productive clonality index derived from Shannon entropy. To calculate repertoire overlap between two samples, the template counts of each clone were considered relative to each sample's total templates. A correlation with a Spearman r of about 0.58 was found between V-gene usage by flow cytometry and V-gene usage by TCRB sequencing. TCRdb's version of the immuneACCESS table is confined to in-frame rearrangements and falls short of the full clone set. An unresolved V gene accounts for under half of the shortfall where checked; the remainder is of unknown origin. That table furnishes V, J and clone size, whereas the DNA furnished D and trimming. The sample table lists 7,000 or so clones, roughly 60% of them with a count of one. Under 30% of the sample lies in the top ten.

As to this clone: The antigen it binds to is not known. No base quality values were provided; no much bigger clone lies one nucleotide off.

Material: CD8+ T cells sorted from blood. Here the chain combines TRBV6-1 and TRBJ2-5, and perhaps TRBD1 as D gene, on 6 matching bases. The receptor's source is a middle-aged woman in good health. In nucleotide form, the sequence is TGTGCCAGCAGTGAAAAGTGGGGGCCTCAAGAGACCCAGTACTTC. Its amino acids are CASSEKWGPQETQYF.